This T cell receptor beta chain was recorded in a study of blood T cell repertoires in COVID-19. V dropped 1 base and J dropped 3 bases, with 8 bases sitting between them. Germline CDR1 is LGHNA and CDR2 is YNFKEQ. This CDR3 has 14 residues. Assay: immunoSEQ multiplex PCR; the TCRdb copy retains only in-frame clones and omits some. The sample has about 130,000 clones, nearly 90% seen once. The specimen was peripheral blood. The TCR was taken from a woman aged 80 or older with acute or convalescent COVID-19. The V and J genes are TRBV4-2 and TRBJ2-3; D is ambiguous. The CDR3 region is CASSQGTETDTQYF. In nucleotides, the CDR3 is TGTGCCAGCAGCCAAGGAACGGAGACAGATACGCAGTATTTT.